This T cell receptor (beta chain) was documented in a study of blood T cell repertoires in COVID-19. Across the whole study: The analysed material was cDNA or gDNA that came from T cells, B-cell-depleted T cells, or PBMCs.

The CDR3 is made up of 13 amino acids. Germline values: CDR1 SGHRS, CDR2 YFSETQ. V was pared by 9 bases and J by 3 bases, with 15 bases between. Authors' data handling: Reference gene primer amplification in the assay estimated nucleated cell counts. Profiled with immunoSEQ multiplex PCR; TCRdb holds only in-frame clones, not every one. Clonal size and the V and J genes are those of that table, whereas D and trimming came from the DNA. Seen here are roughly 22,000 clones, about 81% observed once, and the top ten hold more than 2%. The TCR comes from a woman between 65 and 79 years old with COVID-19, enrolled during active disease. The chain combines TRBV5-1 with TRBJ1-1; D not certain. The specimen was peripheral blood. The CDR3 spells CATREGGDTEAFF. The CDR3 region has the DNA TGCGCCACCCGGGAGGGCGGGGACACTGAAGCTTTCTTT.